The 23 T cell receptor beta chains presented below share a single source sample, sequenced in a study of human T cells and chemical hapten exposure. TCRdb reanalysed the RACE reads using MiXCR and keeps one entry per CDR3 protein. The sample records 300,000 to 450,000 distinct CDR3 sequences, more than 4.5% being singletons. Described time point: pre-sensitization, week 0. Noted treatment: therapeutic diphenylcyclopropenone sensitization with weekly scalp DPC. Sequenced material: whole blood, taken in connection with sensitization to the hapten diphenylcyclopropenone (DPC). The source of these receptors is a woman in her 50s with alopecia areata. Some clones in this sample may be carry-over from other donors' samples.

There are many counts of this clonotype. The chain carries TRBV29-1 and TRBJ1-2; 7 bases map to TRBD1. CDR1 and CDR2 (germline): SQVTM, ANQGSEA. The CDR3 runs to 15 residues. The junction had 8 bases not matched to a gene; V was cut back by 4 bases and J by 0 bases. This CDR3 reads CSVGPDRASNYGYTF. CDR3 nucleotides: TGCAGCGTTGGGCCCGACAGGGCGTCTAACTATGGCTACACCTTC.

Many counts were recorded for this clonotype. This chain joins TRBV29-1 and TRBJ2-5; 9 bases map to TRBD1. Germline lookup yields CDR1 SQVTM and CDR2 ANQGSEA. This CDR3 spans 14 amino acids. The J segment lost 4 bases and the V segment lost 0 bases, leaving 3 bases of the junction unmatched. The CDR3 DNA follows: TGCAGCGTTGAAGAGGACAGGGGAGGAGAGACCCAGTACTTC. Its translation is CSVEEDRGGETQYF.

In DNA, the CDR3 is TGCAGTGCTCCCGTAGTGGGCGAGCAGTACTTC. As protein: CSAPVVGEQYF. The V and J genes are TRBV20-1 and TRBJ2-7; no definite D call. Trimming cost V 5 bases and J 6 bases, with 11 bases left between them. There are 11 residues in the CDR3. Germline values: CDR1 DFQATT, CDR2 SNEGSKA (reference sequence).

V usage is TRBV7-6 and J usage is TRBJ2-3, with unresolved D. Trimming cost V 1 base and J 1 base, with 9 bases left between them. The CDR3 has 15 amino acids. The germline CDR1 and CDR2 sequences are SGHVS and FNYEAQ. As DNA, the CDR3 is TGTGCCAGCAGCTTAGAGTCCTTGGGCACAGATACGCAGTATTTT. Its protein product is CASSLESLGTDTQYF.

This clonotype has at least ten counts. J is TRBJ1-1 and V is TRBV6-2 or TRBV6-3, with TRBD1 matching over 8 bases. The CDR3 has 18 residues. Germline values: CDR1 MNHEY, CDR2 SVGEGT. The junction had 10 bases not matched to a gene; V was cut back by 0 bases and J by 1 base. The CDR3 nucleotides read TGTGCCAGCAGTTACTCGAGCCTACGACAGGGGTCGAACACTGAAGCTTTCTTT. Its translation is CASSYSSLRQGSNTEAFF.

This clonotype was counted at least ten times. The chain is built from TRBV29-1 and TRBJ2-7; no firm D call. Trimming left V 2 bases short and J 0 bases short, with 11 bases between. The CDR3 has 14 amino acids. In germline, CDR1 is SQVTM, CDR2 ANQGSEA. The CDR3 is CSVELFGSSYEQYF. CDR3 bases: TGCAGCGTTGAACTGTTTGGTAGCTCCTACGAGCAGTACTTC.

The chain employs TRBV9 and TRBJ1-2; D call uncertain. Deletions cut 4 bases from V and 5 bases from J, with 18 bases between. Looked up from germline, CDR1 is SGDLS and CDR2 is YYNGEE. The length of the CDR3 is 15 residues. The CDR3 DNA reads TGTGCCAGCAGCCCCCCTCCCCCGGTAAAATATGGCTACACCTTC. Its protein product is CASSPPPPVKYGYTF.

This clonotype was counted many times. The J gene is TRBJ2-3, the V gene TRBV7-8; D perhaps matches TRBD1 (5 bases). This CDR3 is built from 14 residues. The germline gives CDR1 SGHVS, CDR2 FQNEAQ. V was cut by 6 bases and J by 4 bases, with 14 bases left in between. Here the CDR3 DNA reads TGTGCCAGCAGTATCGTCTCAGGGCCAGATACGCAGTATTTT. Residues: CASSIVSGPDTQYF.

This clonotype was observed at least ten times. V and J are TRBV10-3 and TRBJ2-3; D not resolved. The CDR3 length is 15 residues. The ends were cut back, 5 bases at V and 2 bases at J, with 14 bases in the middle. Germline CDR1 ENHRY, CDR2 SYGVKD. CDR3 loop: CAISHETVTTDTQYF. CDR3 nucleotides: TGTGCCATCAGTCACGAAACGGTCACCACAGATACGCAGTATTTT.

This clonotype was seen ten or more times. The chain uses TRBV7-2 and TRBJ2-3; 11 nucleotides match TRBD1. Germline lookup yields CDR1 SGHTA and CDR2 FQGNSA. V was pared by 5 bases and J by 1 base, with 17 bases of the junction left unmatched. The CDR3 consists of 20 residues. The CDR3 bases are TGTGCCAGCAGCCGTCCCCGGGACAGGGGGAGTCGTTGGGGCACAGATACGCAGTATTTT. This encodes CASSRPRDRGSRWGTDTQYF. The full variable domain, completed using reference TRBV7-2 and TRBJ2-3, is GAGVSQSPSNKVTEKGKDVELRCDPISGHTALYWYRQSLGQGLEFLIYFQGNSAPDKSGLPSDRFSAERTGGSVSTLTIQRTQQEDSAVYLCASSRPRDRGSRWGTDTQYFGPGTRLTVL.

This clonotype has ten or more counts. The chain recombines TRBV24-1 with TRBJ1-2; D is possibly TRBD1 (5 bases). The CDR3 extends over 12 amino acids. CDR1 is KGHDR, CDR2 SFDVKD, per germline. V was shortened by 10 bases and J by 4 bases, with 12 bases between the two germline ends. The DNA of the CDR3 is TGTGCCACGCTGGGGGTTACCTATGGCTACACCTTC. Its protein product is CATLGVTYGYTF.

There are many counts of this clonotype. The chain joins TRBV11-3 to TRBJ2-3; 12 bases match TRBD2. The CDR3 totals 17 residues. Germline values: CDR1 SGHNT, CDR2 YENEEA. The trim removed 1 base at V and 2 bases at J, leaving 4 bases unmatched. Here the CDR3 reads CASSLGLAGAPTDTQYF. CDR3 nucleotides: TGTGCCAGCAGCTTAGGACTAGCGGGGGCCCCCACAGATACGCAGTATTTT. The full variable domain, rest sourced from reference TRBV11-3 and TRBJ2-3, is EAGVVQSPRYKIIEKKQPVAFWCNPISGHNTLYWYLQNLGQGPELLIRYENEEAVDDSQLPKDRFSAERLKGVDSTLKIQPAELGDSAVYLCASSLGLAGAPTDTQYFGPGTRLTVL.

This clonotype occurred many times. The J gene is TRBJ2-7, the V gene TRBV5-5, with D perhaps TRBD2 (6 bases). The ends were cut back, 2 bases at V and 7 bases at J, with 16 bases in the middle. Germline V gene data show CDR1 as SGHKS and CDR2 as YYEKEE (reference sequence). This CDR3 is 14 amino acids long. CDR3 nucleotide sequence: TGTGCCAGCAGCTTCCGGGGGAACCGTGAGGAGCAGTACTTC. Translated: CASSFRGNREEQYF.

This clonotype came up many times. This chain joins TRBV28 and TRBJ2-5, with TRBD1 as a possible D gene (7 bases). The germline V and J ends were trimmed by 4 bases and 4 bases, with 16 bases remaining between them. Germline V gene sequence: CDR1 MDHEN, CDR2 SYDVKM. The CDR3 sequence is 15 residues long. The CDR3 coding sequence is TGTGCCAGCAGTTCCCGGACAGGAGGGGTAGAGACCCAGTACTTC. Amino acid sequence: CASSSRTGGVETQYF.

This clonotype was detected many times. The rearrangement joins TRBV7-2 to TRBJ2-4; D remains ambiguous. This CDR3 contains 13 residues. The V and J ends lost 8 bases and 2 bases respectively, with 10 bases between them. The germline CDR1 and CDR2 sequences are SGHTA and FQGNSA. In DNA form, the CDR3 reads TGTGCCAGCCTGTCAGAGACCAAAAACATTCAGTACTTC. It codes for CASLSETKNIQYF.

In this sample, this clonotype turned up many times. The chain uses TRBV10-3 and TRBJ1-1, with D possibly being TRBD1 (6 bases). Germline values: CDR1 ENHRY, CDR2 SYGVKD. The CDR3 extends over 13 amino acids. V was shortened by 2 bases and J by 11 bases, with 15 bases between the two germline ends. CDR3 region: CAISERGTKRAFF. The CDR3 nucleotides are TGTGCCATCAGTGAGAGGGGGACAAAACGGGCTTTCTTT.

This clonotype occurred many times. A junction boundary mismatches the germline segment, possibly from a read error. The V gene is TRBV2, the J gene TRBJ2-3; D gene uncertain. The CDR3 has 12 amino acids. CDR1 and CDR2 from the germline V gene are SNHLY and FYNNEI. The CDR3 bases are TGCGCCAGCAGTGAAGGCACAGATACGCAGTATTTT. Amino acids: CASSEGTDTQYF.

V usage is TRBV29-1 and J usage is TRBJ2-1, with TRBD2 as a possible D gene (5 bases). Germline V gene sequence: CDR1 SQVTM, CDR2 ANQGSEA. The CDR3 consists of 14 residues. The germline V and J ends were trimmed by 3 bases and 4 bases, with 13 bases remaining between them. The DNA for the CDR3 is TGCAGCGTTGAGCTAAGCGGAGTTTACAATGAGCAGTTCTTC. This encodes CSVELSGVYNEQFF.

This clonotype was counted between two and nine times. The gene calls are TRBV9 and TRBJ2-1; D possibly matches TRBD1 or TRBD2 (5 bases each). Germline CDR1 reads SGDLS; CDR2 reads YYNGEE. The CDR3 is 14 residues long. V dropped 0 bases and J dropped 11 bases, with 15 bases sitting between them. As DNA, the CDR3 is TGTGCCAGCAGCGTAGTAGGGACCTCCTCCCAGCAGTTCTTC. Its protein is CASSVVGTSSQQFF.

This clonotype was seen at least ten times. The CDR3 loop is CASSPANQGAYEQYF. Here the CDR3 DNA reads TGTGCCAGCAGCCCTGCTAACCAGGGAGCCTACGAGCAGTACTTC. The chain employs TRBV12-3 or TRBV12-4 and TRBJ2-7; tentatively, D is TRBD1 or TRBD2 (5 bases each). The CDR3 consists of 15 residues. Trimming took off 6 bases at V and 2 bases at J, with 17 bases between the two ends.

This clonotype has a handful of counts. The chain joins TRBV27 to TRBJ1-5; no definite D call. V lost 0 bases and J 2 bases, leaving 8 bases between the germline ends. The CDR3 has 15 amino acids. Germline CDR1 MNHEY, CDR2 SMNVEV (reference sequence). The CDR3 sequence is CASSLSIRGNQPQHF. The CDR3 bases are TGTGCCAGCAGTTTATCCATCCGCGGCAATCAGCCCCAGCATTTT.

This clonotype was seen ten or more times. This chain links TRBV29-1 with TRBJ1-2; D is uncertain. Germline CDR1 reads SQVTM; CDR2 reads ANQGSEA. The V end lost 0 bases, the J end lost 7 bases, and 6 bases lay between the germline ends. The CDR3 extends over 11 amino acids. The CDR3 DNA reads as TGCAGCGTTGAAGATCGAAGTGGCTACACCTTC. Translating gives CSVEDRSGYTF.

This clonotype was observed at least ten times. V gene TRBV5-1 combines with J gene TRBJ1-1; D remains ambiguous. The CDR3 is 14 residues long. Germline V gene data show CDR1 as SGHRS and CDR2 as YFSETQ. Trimming cost V 0 bases and J 1 base, with 7 bases left between them. The chain's CDR3 is CASSLEVGNTEAFF. CDR3 sequence (DNA): TGCGCCAGCAGCTTGGAGGTAGGGAACACTGAAGCTTTCTTT.